These 3 T cell receptor beta chains share one sample of origin, sequenced in a study of T-cell memory formation after mild COVID-19. TCRdb recomputed calls from the 5' RACE reads with MiXCR, one row per CDR3 protein. The data contain about 84,000 distinct CDR3 sequences, about 14% of them seen just once; the ten biggest clones take up 31%. Sequencing used PBMCs or a T cell subset sorted from them (not recorded which). Source of these receptors: an adult woman who had mild COVID-19 (a few samples of this study predate the infection). Cell type and time point are not known.

The chain combines TRBV7-9 with TRBJ2-1, with a possible D match to TRBD2 (6 bases). The germline gives CDR1 SEHNR, CDR2 FQNEAQ (reference sequence). Deletions cut 0 bases from V and 14 bases from J, with 20 bases between. CDR3 length: 15 residues. The CDR3 sequence: CASSLASREYGSKFF. CDR3 bases: TGTGCCAGCAGCTTAGCATCCCGGGAGTATGGTAGTAAGTTCTTC.

This clonotype showed up just a few times. The CDR3 region is CASSLGQGIGEQYF. CDR3 DNA sequence: TGTGCCAGCAGCTTGGGACAGGGTATCGGCGAGCAGTACTTC. The chain carries TRBV13 and TRBJ2-7; TRBD1 matches at 9 bases. Germline V CDR1 and CDR2: PRHDT, FYEKMQ (reference sequence). The CDR3 length is 14 residues. Trimming removed 3 bases from V and 6 bases from J; junction bases left unmatched: 6.

This clonotype was seen repeatedly, ten times or more. The rearrangement uses TRBV5-1 and TRBJ2-2; tentatively, D is TRBD2 (6 bases). Germline V gives CDR1 SGHRS, CDR2 YFSETQ. V was cut by 4 bases and J by 1 base, with 20 bases left in between. CDR3 length: 18 residues. CDR3 coding DNA: TGCGCCAGCAGCCCGGGGGTAGGAAACTTTCTGAACACCGGGGAGCTGTTTTTT. Translating it yields CASSPGVGNFLNTGELFF.